A single sample gave rise to the 21 T cell receptor beta chains below, sequenced in a study of T cell responses to AZD1222 COVID-19 vaccine. TCRdb's table, derived via immunoSEQ multiplex PCR, lists solely in-frame clones and lacks some. Of over 85,000 clones listed, around 88% are singletons. The source was peripheral blood, collected on day 0 of AZD1222 vaccination. Receptor source: an adult in good health.

This chain connects TRBV6-2 or TRBV6-3 to TRBJ1-2, with TRBD1 matching 9 bases. The CDR3 is 14 residues long. Germline CDR1 reads MNHEY; CDR2 reads SVGEGT. Trimming cost V 4 bases and J 2 bases; bases outside gene matches: 2. The CDR3 coding sequence is TGTGCCAGCAGTTCGGGGACAGGGAACTATGGCTACACCTTC. This sequence encodes CASSSGTGNYGYTF.

This rearrangement joins TRBV7-2 to TRBJ1-5; D perhaps matches TRBD1 (5 bases). The V gene lost 1 base and the J gene lost 0 bases, with 10 bases spanning the gap. The CDR3 covers 16 residues. Looked up from germline, CDR1 is SGHTA and CDR2 is FQGNSA. CDR3 sequence: CASSLGGQGSNQPQHF. In DNA form, the CDR3 reads TGTGCCAGCAGCTTAGGAGGCCAGGGTAGCAATCAGCCCCAGCATTTT.

Regarding this clone: Its ends do not fully match the called genes, so a read error is possible. V gene TRBV27 combines with J gene TRBJ1-1; TRBD1 matches at 11 bases. The germline CDR1 and CDR2 sequences are MNHEY and SMNVEV (reference sequence). This CDR3 comprises 14 residues. For the CDR3, the DNA is TGTGCCAGCAGCGCCCCGGGACAGGGGGGTCGTTTGATCTTT. This encodes CASSAPGQGGRLIF.

The chain carries TRBV5-6 and TRBJ2-7; the match to TRBD1 covers 11 bases. V gave up 5 bases and J gave up 5 bases; unmatched junction bases: 9. Germline CDR1 is SGHDT and CDR2 is YYEEEE. This CDR3 spans 15 amino acids. CDR3 residues: CASRELDRGHDEQYF. In DNA form, the CDR3 reads TGTGCCAGCAGGGAATTGGACAGGGGGCACGACGAGCAGTACTTC.

V is TRBV28 and J is TRBJ1-5; unclear D gene. Germline lookup yields CDR1 MDHEN and CDR2 SYDVKM. V was trimmed by 6 bases and J by 0 bases, leaving 9 bases between them. This CDR3 region has 14 residues. The CDR3: CASRDYNSNQPQHF. For the CDR3, the DNA is TGTGCCAGCAGGGATTATAATAGCAATCAGCCCCAGCATTTT.

V gene TRBV19 combines with J gene TRBJ1-5; tentative D call: TRBD1 (5 bases). The CDR3 is 18 amino acids. The germline CDR1 and CDR2 sequences are LNHDA and SQIVND (reference sequence). V was clipped by 5 bases and J by 6 bases, with 26 bases between them. DNA for the CDR3: TGTGCCAGTAGTCCAAGTCGAGGAACCGGCCAGGGAGCTCAGCCCCAGCATTTT. Translating gives CASSPSRGTGQGAQPQHF.

V and J are TRBV20-1 and TRBJ1-1, with D unclear. Germline V gene data show CDR1 as DFQATT and CDR2 as SNEGSKA (reference sequence). Trimming left V 6 bases short and J 0 bases short, with 5 bases between. The CDR3 has 11 amino acids. CDR3 DNA sequence: TGCAGTGCGAGGATGAACACTGAAGCTTTCTTT. As protein: CSARMNTEAFF.

This clone was counted a few times. The V and J genes are TRBV11-2 and TRBJ2-5; D is ambiguous. From germline, CDR1 is SGHAT and CDR2 FQNNGV. Trimming left V 10 bases short and J 2 bases short, with 14 bases between. The CDR3 has 13 amino acids. CDR3 in amino acids: CAISRSRQETQYF. CDR3 in DNA: TGTGCCATCTCCCGGAGTCGGCAAGAGACCCAGTACTTC. The complete variable domain, with remaining parts taken from reference TRBV11-2 and TRBJ2-5, reads EAGVAQSPRYKIIEKRQSVAFWCNPISGHATLYWYQQILGQGPKLLIQFQNNGVVDDSQLPKDRFSAERLKGVDSTLKIQPAKLEDSAVYLCAISRSRQETQYFGPGTRLLVL.

The chain combines TRBV24-1 with TRBJ2-1, with 11 bases that match TRBD2. The CDR3 sequence is 13 residues long. The V and J ends lost 11 bases and 7 bases, in that order; junction bases with no gene match: 6. Per the germline V gene, CDR1 is KGHDR and CDR2 is SFDVKD. For the CDR3, the DNA is TGTGCCATCGGGACTAGCGGATTAAATGAGCAGTTCTTC. It codes for CAIGTSGLNEQFF.

This chain links TRBV18 with TRBJ2-5; D may be TRBD1 (6 bases). The V gene lost 5 bases and the J gene lost 7 bases, with 26 bases spanning the gap. CDR1 is KGHSH and CDR2 is LQKENI in the germline V gene. This CDR3 contains 17 residues. CDR3 coding DNA: TGTGCCAGCTCAGCTACTAAACAGGGCCCCATTGGGGGGACCCAGTACTTC. Translating gives CASSATKQGPIGGTQYF. Looking up the rest from reference TRBV18 and TRBJ2-5 gives the full variable domain: NAGVMQNPRHLVRRRGQEARLRCSPMKGHSHVYWYRQLPEEGLKFMVYLQKENIIDESGMPKERFSAEFPKEGPSILRIQQVVRGDSAAYFCASSATKQGPIGGTQYFGPGTRLLVL.

The chain couples TRBV7-2 to TRBJ1-3; TRBD1 matches 7 bases. The V gene end was trimmed by 4 bases and the J gene end by 7 bases; junction bases not matched to a gene: 10. Germline-derived CDR1 and CDR2 are SGHTA and FQGNSA. This CDR3 is 15 amino acids long. The CDR3 coding sequence is TGTGCCAGCAGCTCCTTCCAGGGGGGGGTGAACACCATATATTTT. Translation: CASSSFQGGVNTIYF.

This clone was recorded only once. The chain uses TRBV5-1 and TRBJ2-2, with 9 bases lining up with TRBD2. The ends lost 4 bases at V and 6 bases at J; junction bases unmatched: 10. The length of the CDR3 is 16 residues. Germline loops: CDR1 SGHRS, CDR2 YFSETQ. CDR3 sequence reads: CASSDSGTSLPGELFF. CDR3 nucleotides: TGCGCCAGCAGCGACTCCGGGACTAGCCTTCCCGGGGAGCTGTTTTTT. Full variable domain (remainder filled in from reference TRBV5-1 and TRBJ2-2): KAGVTQTPRYLIKTRGQQVTLSCSPISGHRSVSWYQQTPGQGLQFLFEYFSETQRNKGNFPGRFSGRQFSNSRSEMNVSTLELGDSALYLCASSDSGTSLPGELFFGEGSRLTVL.

CDR3 coding DNA: TGTGCCAGCAGCTACCAGATTACCTCTGGAAACACCATATATTTT. It encodes CASSYQITSGNTIYF. This chain links TRBV5-8 with TRBJ1-3; D gene unclear. Germline loops: CDR1 SGHTS, CDR2 YDEGEE. CDR3 length: 15 residues. V was cut by 3 bases and J by 0 bases, with 10 bases left in between. The whole variable domain, filled in from reference TRBV5-8 and TRBJ1-3, reads EAGVTQSPTHLIKTRGQQATLRCSPISGHTSVYWYQQALGLGLQFLLWYDEGEERNRGNFPPRFSGRQFPNYSSELNVNALELEDSALYLCASSYQITSGNTIYFGEGSWLTVV.

V and J are TRBV5-1 and TRBJ2-2; D gene ambiguous. This CDR3 spans 17 amino acids. Trimming pared 0 bases from V and 0 bases from J, leaving 12 bases between. Germline V gene lookup returns CDR1 SGHRS and CDR2 YFSETQ. This CDR3 is CASSLDPPDSNTGELFF. The CDR3 region has the DNA TGCGCCAGCAGCTTGGACCCCCCAGACTCGAACACCGGGGAGCTGTTTTTT.

V and J are TRBV10-3 and TRBJ1-2; 10 bases fit TRBD1. This CDR3 has 14 residues. Germline V gene lookup returns CDR1 ENHRY and CDR2 SYGVKD. V lost 7 bases and J lost 4; bases outside the gene matches: 6. Written as DNA, the CDR3 is TGTGCCATCACCCCGGGACAGGGGTCCTATGGCTACACCTTC. This translates into CAITPGQGSYGYTF.

This chain joins TRBV12-3 or TRBV12-4 and TRBJ1-1; 10 positions match TRBD1. This CDR3 spans 13 amino acids. With V trimmed by 6 bases and J by 8 bases, 6 bases remained unmatched. This chain's CDR3 is CASSLTGGSEAFF. The CDR3 nucleotides read TGTGCCAGCAGCCTGACAGGGGGCTCGGAAGCTTTCTTT.

This chain links TRBV7-2 with TRBJ2-4; D ambiguous. V was trimmed by 5 bases and J by 0 bases, leaving 8 bases between them. The CDR3 sequence is 14 residues long. Germline CDR1 SGHTA, CDR2 FQGNSA. For the CDR3, the DNA is TGTGCCAGCAGCCCAGCCCTAGCCAAAAACATTCAGTACTTC. Protein product: CASSPALAKNIQYF.

The V call is TRBV19, the J call TRBJ1-2; TRBD1 might be the D (6 bases). Germline V gene data show CDR1 as LNHDA and CDR2 as SQIVND (reference sequence). This CDR3 is built from 13 residues. V was trimmed by 5 bases and J by 4 bases, leaving 11 bases between them. The CDR3 reads CASSFPDSYGYTF. The CDR3 DNA reads TGTGCCAGTAGTTTCCCGGACAGCTATGGCTACACCTTC.

J is TRBJ2-1 and V is TRBV30; D is perhaps TRBD1 (5 bases). Germline assignment: CDR1 GTSNPN and CDR2 SVGIG (reference sequence). The CDR3 totals 13 residues. Trimming removed 3 bases from V and 6 bases from J, with 12 bases in between. The CDR3 is CAWRRVQGNEQFF. The CDR3 DNA follows: TGTGCCTGGAGACGGGTTCAGGGCAATGAGCAGTTCTTC.

V gene TRBV6-5 combines with J gene TRBJ1-2, with 8 bases aligning to TRBD1. The trim removed 6 bases at V and 4 bases at J, leaving 4 bases unmatched. CDR1 MNHEY and CDR2 SVGAGI come from the germline V gene. This CDR3 region has 13 residues. The CDR3 DNA sequence: TGTGCCAGCAGCCAACAGGGGGGCTATGGCTACACCTTC. Its protein is CASSQQGGYGYTF.

CDR3 sequence: CASEVGAGSNQPQHF. CDR3 DNA: TGTGCCAGCGAAGTCGGGGCAGGAAGCAATCAGCCCCAGCATTTT. The chain joins TRBV6-5 to TRBJ1-5; the D gene is possibly TRBD1 (5 bases). The V gene's germline CDR1 is MNHEY and CDR2 SVGAGI. The CDR3 totals 15 residues. V gave up 8 bases and J gave up 1 base, with 15 bases separating them.